The clone carrying this TCR beta chain showed up just once. The study counted Cohort 3 donors as recovered given two negative PCRs, clearance, or symptom resolution. The sample belongs to a study of blood T cell repertoires in COVID-19. Overall study context: COVID-19 samples from acute and convalescent phases originated in the United States, Italy and Spain. The analysed material was cDNA or gDNA that came from T cells, B-cell-depleted T cells, or PBMCs.

The CDR3 consists of 15 residues. CDR1 and CDR2 from the germline V gene are MNHEY and SVGAGI. After removal of 2 bases from V and 3 bases from J, the junction contained 5 bases not matched to a gene. Produced via immunoSEQ multiplex PCR; TCRdb's table is partial and in-frame only. This table holds approximately 290,000 clones, approximately 85% found once. This clonotype originated in a young woman who had recovered from COVID-19. The chain is built from TRBV6-5 and TRBJ2-7; 9 bases map to TRBD1. The sequencing sample was made of PBMCs or T cells enriched from blood (not recorded which). The CDR3, as DNA: TGTGCCAGCAGTTACGCCGGGACAGGGCTCTACGAGCAGTACTTC. Translating it yields CASSYAGTGLYEQYF.